The entry below describes one T cell receptor beta chain. Its antigen is unknown. The sample belongs to a study of vaccination and CD4 T cells after COVID-19. Treatment given: approximately nine-day PBMC culture with coronavirus spike peptide pools or control peptides (ViraFEST assay). This CDR3 is built from 16 residues. CDR1 is SGHVS, CDR2 FNYEAQ, per germline. The ends were cut back, 8 bases at V and 2 bases at J, with 20 bases in the middle. At the Johns Hopkins FTIC core, DNA taken from cultured CD4+ T cells was sequenced by way of the Oncomine TCR Beta short-read assay. Using its own MiXCR run on the PCR reads, TCRdb lists one record per CDR3 protein. The table has roughly 15,000 distinct CDR3 sequences, around 48% seen once; the top ten hold 9% to 15%. General study points: From about 20 to 38, the median of SARS-CoV-2-reactive clonotypes rose without reaching significance.

The receptor's source is a human donor who had recovered from COVID-19. The sample taken for sequencing was CD4+ T cells from blood, cultured in vitro. The chain is built from TRBV7-6 and TRBJ2-3, with D perhaps TRBD1 or TRBD2 (6 bases each). CDR3 DNA: TGTGCCAGCCGGAGGAGGGGGGTACCCGACACAGATACGCAGTATTTT. This encodes CASRRRGVPDTDTQYF.